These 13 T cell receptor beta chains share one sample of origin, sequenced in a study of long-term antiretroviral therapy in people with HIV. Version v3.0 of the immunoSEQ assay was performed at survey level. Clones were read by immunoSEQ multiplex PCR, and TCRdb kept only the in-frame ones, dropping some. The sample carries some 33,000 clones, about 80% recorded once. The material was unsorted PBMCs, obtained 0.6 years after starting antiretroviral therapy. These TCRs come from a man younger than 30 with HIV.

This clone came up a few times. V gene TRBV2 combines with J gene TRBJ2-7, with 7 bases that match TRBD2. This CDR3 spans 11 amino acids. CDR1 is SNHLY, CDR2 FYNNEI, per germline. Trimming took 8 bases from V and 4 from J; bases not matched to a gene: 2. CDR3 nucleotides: TGTGCCAGCTGGGGGGGGTACGAGCAGTACTTC. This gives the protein CASWGGYEQYF.

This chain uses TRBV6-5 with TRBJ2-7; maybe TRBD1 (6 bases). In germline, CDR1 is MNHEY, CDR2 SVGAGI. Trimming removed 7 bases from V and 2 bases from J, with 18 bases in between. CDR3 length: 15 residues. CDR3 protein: CASIPAGRGAYEQYF. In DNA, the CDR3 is TGTGCCAGCATCCCGGCGGGCAGGGGAGCCTACGAGCAGTACTTC.

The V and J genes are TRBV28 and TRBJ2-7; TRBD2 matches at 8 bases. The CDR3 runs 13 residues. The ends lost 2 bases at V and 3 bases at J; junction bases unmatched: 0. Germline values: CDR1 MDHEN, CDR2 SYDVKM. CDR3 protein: CASSLAGGYEQYF. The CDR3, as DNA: TGTGCCAGCAGTTTAGCGGGAGGCTACGAGCAGTACTTC.

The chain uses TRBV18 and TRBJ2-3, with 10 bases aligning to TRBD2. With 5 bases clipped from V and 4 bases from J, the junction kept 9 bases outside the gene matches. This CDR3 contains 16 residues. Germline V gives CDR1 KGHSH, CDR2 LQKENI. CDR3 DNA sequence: TGTGCCAGCTCAACCTCAGCGGGAGGGCCGGCAGATACGCAGTATTTT. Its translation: CASSTSAGGPADTQYF.

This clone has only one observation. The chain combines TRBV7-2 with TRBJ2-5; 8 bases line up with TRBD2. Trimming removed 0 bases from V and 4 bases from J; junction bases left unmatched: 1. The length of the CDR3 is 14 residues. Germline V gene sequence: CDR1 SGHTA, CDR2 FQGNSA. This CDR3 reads CASSLALAGETQYF. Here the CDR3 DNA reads TGTGCCAGCAGCTTAGCGCTAGCGGGAGAGACCCAGTACTTC.

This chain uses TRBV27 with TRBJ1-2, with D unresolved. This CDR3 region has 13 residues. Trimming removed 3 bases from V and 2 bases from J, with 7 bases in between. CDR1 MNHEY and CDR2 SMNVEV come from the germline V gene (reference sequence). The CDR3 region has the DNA TGTGCCAGCAGTTTCAGGCCCAACTATGGCTACACCTTC. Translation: CASSFRPNYGYTF.

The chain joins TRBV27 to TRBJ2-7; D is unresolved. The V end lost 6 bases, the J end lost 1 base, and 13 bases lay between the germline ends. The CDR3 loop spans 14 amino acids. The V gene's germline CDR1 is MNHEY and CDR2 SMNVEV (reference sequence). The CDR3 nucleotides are TGTGCCAGCAGGTCCCTTGTGGGATCCTACGAGCAGTACTTC. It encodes CASRSLVGSYEQYF.

The CDR3 region has the DNA TGTGCCAGCAGCCCACCGGGGGGGGCTTACGAGCAGTACTTC. The encoded protein is CASSPPGGAYEQYF. This rearrangement joins TRBV7-9 to TRBJ2-7; 8 nucleotides line up with TRBD2. The CDR3 sequence is 14 residues long. V was pared by 5 bases and J by 4 bases, with 7 bases of the junction left unmatched. Looked up from germline, CDR1 is SEHNR and CDR2 is FQNEAQ (reference sequence).

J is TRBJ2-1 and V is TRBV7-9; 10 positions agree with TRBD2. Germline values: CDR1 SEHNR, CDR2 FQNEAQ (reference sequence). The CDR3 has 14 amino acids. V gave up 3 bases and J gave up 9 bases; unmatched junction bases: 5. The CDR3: CASSFLAGDPEQFF. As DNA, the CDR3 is TGTGCCAGCAGCTTCCTAGCGGGAGACCCTGAGCAGTTCTTC.

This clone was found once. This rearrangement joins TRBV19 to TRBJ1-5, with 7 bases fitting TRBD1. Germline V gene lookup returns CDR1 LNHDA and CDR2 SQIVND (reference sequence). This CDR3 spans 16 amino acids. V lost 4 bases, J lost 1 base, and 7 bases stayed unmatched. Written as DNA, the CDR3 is TGTGCCAGTAGTACCTCCGGGACAGTAAGCAATCAGCCCCAGCATTTT. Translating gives CASSTSGTVSNQPQHF.

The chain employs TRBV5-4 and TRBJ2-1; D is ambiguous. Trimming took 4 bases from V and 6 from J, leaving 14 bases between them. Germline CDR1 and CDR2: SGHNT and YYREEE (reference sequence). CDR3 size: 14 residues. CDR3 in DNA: TGTGCCAGCAGCCCATCTTACAAAGGCAATGAGCAGTTCTTC. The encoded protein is CASSPSYKGNEQFF.

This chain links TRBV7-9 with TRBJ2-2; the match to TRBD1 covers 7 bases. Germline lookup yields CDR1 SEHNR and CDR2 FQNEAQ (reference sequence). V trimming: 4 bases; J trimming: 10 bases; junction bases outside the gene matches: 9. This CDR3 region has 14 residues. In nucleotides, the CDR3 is TGTGCCAGCAGCTACATAACAGGGGCGCCGGAGCTGTTTTTT. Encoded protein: CASSYITGAPELFF.

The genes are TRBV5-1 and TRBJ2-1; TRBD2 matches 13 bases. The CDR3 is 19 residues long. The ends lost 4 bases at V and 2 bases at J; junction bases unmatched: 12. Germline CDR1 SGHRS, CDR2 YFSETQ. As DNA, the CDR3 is TGCGCCAGCAGCGTAAGGCGACTAGCGGGAGGTAGGACCTACAATGAGCAGTTCTTC. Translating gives CASSVRRLAGGRTYNEQFF.